Here is one T cell receptor beta chain with its context. The ends were cut back, 4 bases at V and 6 bases at J, with 13 bases in the middle. Germline V CDR1 and CDR2: SGHNT, YYREEE (reference sequence). The CDR3 runs 13 residues. The data were obtained in a study of control samples from healthy donors and cancer patients. Using immunoSEQ multiplex PCR, the repertoire was profiled, and TCRdb retains in-frame clones only, with some absent. This sample has approximately 160,000 clones, with around 90% found just once. V is TRBV5-4 and J is TRBJ1-1; D is unresolved. Sequencing was done on a sample of blood. The clonotype comes from a woman aged 25-40 years in good health. This chain's CDR3 is CASSQGAGAEAFF. CDR3 nucleotides: TGTGCCAGCAGCCAAGGAGCCGGGGCTGAAGCTTTCTTT.